This entry lists 3 T cell receptor beta chains sequenced from one sample in a study of shared T cell receptors in the human thymus. Here immunoSEQ multiplex PCR was the method, and the copy in TCRdb shows in-frame clones only, minus some. The data hold approximately 730,000 clones, with approximately 85% observed a single time. Separately, the same data were catalogued under a study of human thymus T cells.

The sequenced material came from thymocytes. Receptor source: a girl under three years old with a congenital heart defect.

The CDR3 sequence is CASSLSGVVGDTQYF. CDR3 in DNA: TGTGCCAGCAGCTTGTCAGGGGTCGTAGGAGATACGCAGTATTTT. The V call is TRBV5-8, the J call TRBJ2-3, with D tentatively TRBD1 (6 bases). Germline CDR1 reads SGHTS; CDR2 reads YDEGEE. This CDR3 has 15 amino acids. V lost 1 base, J lost 5 bases, and 14 bases lay in between.

This clone was picked up one time. The rearrangement links TRBV7-2 to TRBJ1-2, with D uncertain. This CDR3 is built from 12 residues. Trimming removed 1 base at V and 7 bases at J, with 7 bases between. CDR1 SGHTA and CDR2 FQGNSA come from the germline V gene. CDR3 nucleotide sequence: TGTGCCAGCAGCTTAGAAGAAGCTGGCTACACCTTC. Its translation: CASSLEEAGYTF. The whole variable domain, remainder taken from reference TRBV7-2 and TRBJ1-2, is GAGVSQSPSNKVTEKGKDVELRCDPISGHTALYWYRQSLGQGLEFLIYFQGNSAPDKSGLPSDRFSAERTGGSVSTLTIQRTQQEDSAVYLCASSLEEAGYTFGSGTRLTVV.

CDR3 sequence: CASKDRGSGNTIYF. The CDR3 DNA is TGCGCCAGCAAGGACAGGGGATCTGGAAACACCATATATTTT. The J gene is TRBJ1-3, the V gene TRBV5-1; 9 bases line up with TRBD1. V lost 6 bases, J lost 1 base, and 2 bases stayed unmatched. This CDR3 contains 14 residues. From germline, CDR1 is SGHRS and CDR2 YFSETQ.